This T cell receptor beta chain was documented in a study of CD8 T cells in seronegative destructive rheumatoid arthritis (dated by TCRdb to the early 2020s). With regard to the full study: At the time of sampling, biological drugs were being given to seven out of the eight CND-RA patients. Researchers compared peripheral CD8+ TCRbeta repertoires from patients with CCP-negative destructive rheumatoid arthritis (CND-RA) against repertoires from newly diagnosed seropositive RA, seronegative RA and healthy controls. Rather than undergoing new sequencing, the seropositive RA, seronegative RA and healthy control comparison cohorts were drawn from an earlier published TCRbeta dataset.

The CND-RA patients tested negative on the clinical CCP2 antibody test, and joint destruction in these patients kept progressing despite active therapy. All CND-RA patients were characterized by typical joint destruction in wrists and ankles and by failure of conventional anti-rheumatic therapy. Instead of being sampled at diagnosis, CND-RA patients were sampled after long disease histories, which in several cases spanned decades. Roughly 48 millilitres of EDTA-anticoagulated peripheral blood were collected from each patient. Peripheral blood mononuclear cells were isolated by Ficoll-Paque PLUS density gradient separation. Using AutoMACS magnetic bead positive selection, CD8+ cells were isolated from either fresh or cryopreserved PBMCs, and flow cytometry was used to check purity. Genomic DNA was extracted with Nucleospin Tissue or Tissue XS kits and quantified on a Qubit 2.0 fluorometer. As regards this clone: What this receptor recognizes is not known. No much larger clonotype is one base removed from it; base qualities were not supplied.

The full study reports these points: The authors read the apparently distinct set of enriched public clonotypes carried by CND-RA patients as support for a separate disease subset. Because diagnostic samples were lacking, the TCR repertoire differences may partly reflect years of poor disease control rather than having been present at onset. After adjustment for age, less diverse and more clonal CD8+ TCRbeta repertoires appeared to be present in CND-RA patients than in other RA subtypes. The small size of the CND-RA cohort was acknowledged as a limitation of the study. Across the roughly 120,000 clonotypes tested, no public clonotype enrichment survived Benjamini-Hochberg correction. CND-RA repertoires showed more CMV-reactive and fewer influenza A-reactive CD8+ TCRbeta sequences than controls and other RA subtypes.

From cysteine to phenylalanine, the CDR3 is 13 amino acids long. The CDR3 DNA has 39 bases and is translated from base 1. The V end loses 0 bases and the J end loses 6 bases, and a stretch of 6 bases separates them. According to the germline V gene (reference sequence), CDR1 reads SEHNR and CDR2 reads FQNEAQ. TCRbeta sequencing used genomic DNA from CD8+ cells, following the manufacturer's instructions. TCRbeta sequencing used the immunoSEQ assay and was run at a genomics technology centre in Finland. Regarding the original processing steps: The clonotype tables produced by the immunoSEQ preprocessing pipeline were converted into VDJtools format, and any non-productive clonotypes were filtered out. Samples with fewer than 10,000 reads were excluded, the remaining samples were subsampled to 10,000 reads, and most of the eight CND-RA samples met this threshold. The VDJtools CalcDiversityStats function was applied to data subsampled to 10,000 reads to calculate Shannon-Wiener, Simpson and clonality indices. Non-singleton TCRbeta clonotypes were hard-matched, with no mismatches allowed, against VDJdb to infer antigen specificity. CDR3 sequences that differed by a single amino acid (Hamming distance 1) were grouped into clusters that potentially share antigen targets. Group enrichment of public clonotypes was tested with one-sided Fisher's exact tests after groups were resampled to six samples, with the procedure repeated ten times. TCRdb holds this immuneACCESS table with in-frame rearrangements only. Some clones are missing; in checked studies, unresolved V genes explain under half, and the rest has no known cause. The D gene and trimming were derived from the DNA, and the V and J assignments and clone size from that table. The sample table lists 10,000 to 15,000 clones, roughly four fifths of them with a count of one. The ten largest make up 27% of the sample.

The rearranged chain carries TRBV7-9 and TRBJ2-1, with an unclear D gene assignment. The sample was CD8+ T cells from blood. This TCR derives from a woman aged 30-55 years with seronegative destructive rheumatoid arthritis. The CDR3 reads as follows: CASSLANRNEQFF. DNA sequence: TGTGCCAGCAGCTTAGCTAATCGCAATGAGCAGTTCTTC.